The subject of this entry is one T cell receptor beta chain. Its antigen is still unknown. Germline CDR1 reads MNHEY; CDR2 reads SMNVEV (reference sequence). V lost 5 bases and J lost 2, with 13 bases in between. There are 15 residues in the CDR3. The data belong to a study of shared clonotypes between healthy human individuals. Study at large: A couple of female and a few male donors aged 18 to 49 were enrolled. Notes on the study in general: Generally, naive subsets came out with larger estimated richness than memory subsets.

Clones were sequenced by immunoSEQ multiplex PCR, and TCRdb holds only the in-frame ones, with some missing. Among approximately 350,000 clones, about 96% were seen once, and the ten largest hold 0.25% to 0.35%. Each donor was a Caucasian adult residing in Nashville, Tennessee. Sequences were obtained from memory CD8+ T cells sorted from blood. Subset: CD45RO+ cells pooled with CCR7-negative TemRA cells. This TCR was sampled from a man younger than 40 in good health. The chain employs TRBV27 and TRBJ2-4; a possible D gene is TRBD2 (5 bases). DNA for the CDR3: TGTGCCAGCAGTCCTAGACGAGGGACCAAAAACATTCAGTACTTC. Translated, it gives CASSPRRGTKNIQYF.